The rows below give T cell receptor beta chains drawn from one sample of a study of blood T cell repertoires in COVID-19. Sequencing used immunoSEQ multiplex PCR; TCRdb keeps in-frame clones, though not all of them. The table lists some 400,000 clones, around 89% of them singletons. The sequenced sample consisted of PBMCs or T cells enriched from blood (not recorded which). Source of these receptors: a man aged 25-40 years who had recovered from COVID-19. CDR3s include the opening cysteine and the closing phenylalanine or tryptophan. A D gene is named only where the DNA matches it firmly. Expanded clones are given a class, and other clones once, few, many or no size at all.

TRBJ2-2 | . | . | 15 | TRBV10-3 | TGTGCCATCAGTGGATCAAACAGGGTCCCCGGGGAGCTGTTTTTT | CAISGSNRVPGELFF
TRBJ2-5 | . | TRBD2 | 22 | TRBV4-2 | TGTGCCAGCAGCCAAGATCCATCCCGGACTAGCGGGAGAGCCCTACCACAAGAGACCCAGTACTTC | CASSQDPSRTSGRALPQETQYF
TRBJ1-2 | . | . | 12 | TRBV11-2 | TGTGCCAGCAGCTTAGCAGGGGAGGGCTACACCTTC | CASSLAGEGYTF
TRBJ2-1 | . | TRBD2 | 14 | TRBV6-5 | TGTGCCAGCACCCGAGCGGGAGGGGTCACTGAGCAGTTCTTC | CASTRAGGVTEQFF
TRBJ2-7 | . | TRBD1 | 16 | TRBV15 | TGTGCCACCAGCAGAGCGATCGGGACAGGGCCCTACGAGCAGTACTTC | CATSRAIGTGPYEQYF
TRBJ2-1 | . | TRBD2 | 15 | TRBV5-4 | TGTGCCAGCAGTTACGGATACTTTAGCGGGAATGAGCAGTTCTTC | CASSYGYFSGNEQFF
TRBJ1-2 | . | . | 15 | TRBV19 | TGTGCCAGTAGTATTATGGGGGCCATTAACTATGGCTACACCTTC | CASSIMGAINYGYTF
TRBJ2-5 | . | TRBD2 | 17 | TRBV15 | TGTGCCACCAGCAACTTTAGGGCTAGCGGGAAGCAAGAGACCCAGTACTTC | CATSNFRASGKQETQYF
TRBJ1-2 | . | . | 13 | TRBV12-3/TRBV12-4 | TGTGCCAGCAGTCCGGGAGGGGCGGGAGGCTACACCTTC | CASSPGGAGGYTF
TRBJ2-5 | . | . | 14 | TRBV5-1 | TGCGCCAGCACTGACGGGACTCGCAGCGGGACCCAGTACTTC | CASTDGTRSGTQYF
TRBJ1-1 | . | . | 16 | TRBV11-2 | TGTGCCAGCAGCCAGCTGGGGGCCGGCATGAACACTGAAGCTTTCTTT | CASSQLGAGMNTEAFF
TRBJ2-1 | . | TRBD2 | 12 | TRBV30 | TGTGCCTGGCGGACTAGCGGGAATGAGCAGTTCTTC | CAWRTSGNEQFF
TRBJ2-7 | once | . | 13 | TRBV3-1/TRBV3-2 | TGTGCCAGCAGCCACTCACAGGACTACGAGCAGTACTTC | CASSHSQDYEQYF
TRBJ1-5 | few | . | 14 | TRBV7-9 | TGTGCCAGCAGCCTTGGGGGGACCAATCAGCCCCAGCATTTT | CASSLGGTNQPQHF
TRBJ1-4 | . | . | 16 | TRBV30 | TGTGCCTGGAGTGCAAAAGAGAAGGGGCTTGGGGAAAAACTGTTTTTT | CAWSAKEKGLGEKLFF
TRBJ2-7 | . | . | 14 | TRBV28 | TGTGCCAGCAGTTTTGGGGGGAGTGTTTACGAGCAGTACTTC | CASSFGGSVYEQYF
TRBJ2-5 | . | TRBD1 | 14 | TRBV2 | TGTGCCAGCGCCACAGGGGGTATACAAGAGACCCAGTACTTC | CASATGGIQETQYF
TRBJ2-2 | . | . | 16 | TRBV28 | TGTGCCAGCAGTTTATCTCACCAGGGAAGGACCGGGGAGCTGTTTTTT | CASSLSHQGRTGELFF
TRBJ2-3 | . | TRBD2 | 16 | TRBV3-1/TRBV3-2 | TGTGCCAGCAGCCCACTAGCGGGAGGGATAGGAGATACGCAGTATTTT | CASSPLAGGIGDTQYF
TRBJ2-1 | . | TRBD2 | 15 | TRBV7-9 | TGTGCCAGCAGACAAACGGGACTAGGTCCAACTGAGCAGTTCTTC | CASRQTGLGPTEQFF
TRBJ1-6 | . | TRBD1 | 15 | TRBV28 | TGTGCCAGCAGTTTCGGGACAGGGGGTAATTCACCCCTCCACTTT | CASSFGTGGNSPLHF
TRBJ2-1 | . | TRBD2 | 16 | TRBV27 | TGTGCCAGCAGTTTGTTACGTACTAGCGGGACGGGTGAGCAGTTCTTC | CASSLLRTSGTGEQFF
TRBJ1-2 | . | . | 13 | TRBV12-3/TRBV12-4 | TGTGCCAGCAGTTTTGACACCCCCCGTGGCTACACCTTC | CASSFDTPRGYTF
TRBJ1-3 | . | . | 19 | TRBV5-5 | TGTGCCAGCAGCTACTCAATATACACCCGGGAATACTCTGGAAACACCATATATTTT | CASSYSIYTREYSGNTIYF
TRBJ2-7 | . | TRBD2 | 15 | TRBV7-2 | TGTGCCAGCAGCTTAGTACTAGCGGGGACCTACGAGCAGTACTTC | CASSLVLAGTYEQYF
TRBJ2-7 | . | TRBD2 | 17 | TRBV7-9 | TGTGCCAGCAGCCCTACCGAACTAGCGGGAACCTCCTACGAGCAGTACTTC | CASSPTELAGTSYEQYF